Following are 27 T cell receptor beta chains from one sample sequenced in a study of human T cells and chemical hapten exposure. MiXCR, run by TCRdb on the RACE reads, gives a single entry per CDR3 protein. The repertoire holds about 54,000 distinct CDR3 sequences, about 10% seen once, with 1.5% to 2% in the top ten. Sample time point: patch test 2, 6 weeks after DPC sensitization. Treatment in this sample: therapeutic diphenylcyclopropenone sensitization with weekly scalp DPC. The material sequenced was whole blood, taken in connection with sensitization to the hapten diphenylcyclopropenone (DPC). Receptors were obtained from a woman between 50 and 59 years old with alopecia areata. Some clones in this sample may be carry-over from other donors' samples.

V usage is TRBV6-1 and J usage is TRBJ2-3; D unclear. This CDR3 is 15 amino acids long. Germline V lookup: CDR1 MNHNS, CDR2 SASEGT. V lost 2 bases and J 2 bases, leaving 11 bases between the germline ends. For the CDR3, the DNA is TGTGCCAGCAGTGAAAGTGCATTCAACACAGATACGCAGTATTTT. It translates to CASSESAFNTDTQYF.

In this sample, this clonotype turned up many times. The CDR3 nucleotides are TGCAGCGTTGAGGTCAACTATGGCTACACCTTC. It is translated as CSVEVNYGYTF. The V call is TRBV29-1, the J call TRBJ1-2; D uncertain. CDR1 is SQVTM, CDR2 ANQGSEA, per germline. With 3 bases removed from V and 2 bases from J, the gap between germline ends came to 4 bases. CDR3 size: 11 residues.

CDR3 sequence (DNA): TGTGCCAGCAGCCCTATGGGGGTAGGGCAGCCCCAGCATTTT. Translating gives CASSPMGVGQPQHF. The chain uses TRBV11-2 and TRBJ1-5; the D gene is possibly TRBD1 (5 bases). Germline loops: CDR1 SGHAT, CDR2 FQNNGV. V gave up 5 bases and J gave up 7 bases, with 15 bases separating them. The CDR3 runs 14 residues.

The chain uses TRBV28 and TRBJ2-5; 8 bases fit TRBD2. Germline V gene lookup returns CDR1 MDHEN and CDR2 SYDVKM. The ends lost 6 bases at V and 0 bases at J; junction bases unmatched: 12. This CDR3 is built from 17 residues. In DNA form, the CDR3 reads TGTGCCAGCAGCATAGCGGGTAGCGGGGTGTACCAAGAGACCCAGTACTTC. It yields the protein CASSIAGSGVYQETQYF.

This chain connects TRBV7-2 to TRBJ1-6; the match to TRBD1 covers 7 bases. The V segment lost 5 bases and the J segment 7 bases; nucleotides outside the gene matches: 8. There are 15 residues in the CDR3. Germline V gene sequence: CDR1 SGHTA, CDR2 FQGNSA. The CDR3 loop is CASSTGQAENSPLHF. The CDR3 DNA sequence: TGTGCCAGCAGCACTGGACAGGCAGAAAATTCACCCCTCCACTTT.

In this sample, this clonotype turned up a few times. The CDR3 loop is CASSQPYSRDTQYF. In DNA, the CDR3 is TGTGCCAGCAGCCAACCTTACAGCCGAGATACGCAGTATTTT. The chain uses TRBV3-1 and TRBJ2-3; D is undetermined. The V gene's germline CDR1 is LGHDT and CDR2 YNNKEL (reference sequence). CDR3 length: 14 amino acids. V lost 2 bases, J lost 5 bases, and 11 bases lay in between.

In this sample, this clonotype turned up a few times. The chain joins TRBV11-2 to TRBJ2-7; 7 bases map to TRBD2. V shed 3 bases and J 1 base; nucleotides not matched to a gene: 3. CDR1 is SGHAT and CDR2 is FQNNGV in the germline V gene. The CDR3 spans 14 residues. CDR3 region: CASSFSGASYEQYF. In DNA, the CDR3 is TGTGCCAGCAGCTTCAGCGGGGCTTCCTACGAGCAGTACTTC.

This clonotype was counted between two and nine times. The rearrangement uses TRBV12-3 or TRBV12-4 and TRBJ1-4; D gene ambiguous. V lost 5 bases, J lost 6 bases, and 10 bases lay in between. The CDR3 has 13 amino acids. CDR3 DNA: TGTGCCAGCAGTAGTCAGGTGGATGAAAAACTGTTTTTT. Amino acids: CASSSQVDEKLFF.

The CDR3 DNA follows: TGTGCCAGCTCACCACCGGGAGGGACCCAAGAGACCCAGTACTTC. Encoded protein: CASSPPGGTQETQYF. The V and J genes are TRBV18 and TRBJ2-5; 7 bases match TRBD2. Germline V gene lookup returns CDR1 KGHSH and CDR2 LQKENI. Losses at the gene ends were 0 bases for V and 1 base for J; bases not matched to a gene: 2. This CDR3 region has 15 residues. Looking up the rest from reference TRBV18 and TRBJ2-5 gives the full variable domain: NAGVMQNPRHLVRRRGQEARLRCSPMKGHSHVYWYRQLPEEGLKFMVYLQKENIIDESGMPKERFSAEFPKEGPSILRIQQVVRGDSAAYFCASSPPGGTQETQYFGPGTRLLVL.

V gene TRBV3-1 combines with J gene TRBJ1-3; no clear D. V was trimmed by 6 bases and J by 7 bases, leaving 13 bases between them. CDR3 length: 13 residues. Germline CDR1 reads LGHDT; CDR2 reads YNNKEL (reference sequence). The CDR3 DNA reads as TGTGCCAGCAGGAGGAGCGTCGGGAACACCATATATTTT. It codes for CASRRSVGNTIYF.

The sample holds many counts of this clonotype. This sequence joins TRBV18 and TRBJ2-7, with TRBD1 matching 7 bases. CDR1 is KGHSH, CDR2 LQKENI, per germline. The length of the CDR3 is 17 residues. Losses at the gene ends were 1 base for V and 4 bases for J; bases not matched to a gene: 13. CDR3 DNA sequence: TGTGCCAGCTCACCACTACTTACCAGTCCAGGGGGTTACGAGCAGTACTTC. It translates to CASSPLLTSPGGYEQYF. Combining the CDR3 with reference TRBV18 and TRBJ2-7 gives the whole variable domain NAGVMQNPRHLVRRRGQEARLRCSPMKGHSHVYWYRQLPEEGLKFMVYLQKENIIDESGMPKERFSAEFPKEGPSILRIQQVVRGDSAAYFCASSPLLTSPGGYEQYFGPGTRLTVT.

This clonotype was picked up a small number of times. The rearrangement links TRBV20-1 to TRBJ2-1; 7 nucleotides align to TRBD2. Germline trimming cut 5 bases from V and 0 bases from J; bases unmatched to any gene: 7. CDR1 and CDR2 (germline): DFQATT, SNEGSKA (reference sequence). The CDR3 contains 15 residues. CDR3 DNA: TGCAGTGCTCCCGAGCGGGGTGTCTCCTACAATGAGCAGTTCTTC. Amino acids: CSAPERGVSYNEQFF.

This clonotype has ten or more counts. The gene calls are TRBV2 and TRBJ1-2, with D unclear. Trimming left V 1 base short and J 4 bases short, with 4 bases between. The CDR3 runs to 12 residues. Per germline, CDR1 SNHLY and CDR2 FYNNEI. The CDR3 region has the DNA TGTGCCAGCAGTGAAGAGCCCTATGGCTACACCTTC. Protein: CASSEEPYGYTF.

This clonotype came up a few times. This chain joins TRBV7-6 and TRBJ1-4, with no clear D. Trimming pared 5 bases from V and 3 bases from J, leaving 16 bases between. The CDR3 is 16 amino acids. Looked up from germline, CDR1 is SGHVS and CDR2 is FNYEAQ. The DNA of the CDR3 is TGTGCCAGCAGCCCCCCGCCGGGGAGATCTAATGAAAAACTGTTTTTT. This translates into CASSPPPGRSNEKLFF.

This clonotype was counted at least ten times. The chain employs TRBV20-1 and TRBJ2-7, with D possibly TRBD2 on 6 matching bases. Germline V gives CDR1 DFQATT, CDR2 SNEGSKA (reference sequence). The V end lost 3 bases, the J end lost 7 bases, and 28 bases lay between the germline ends. This CDR3 has 17 amino acids. CDR3 protein: CSASRSGRERSVWEQYF. Written as DNA, the CDR3 is TGCAGTGCTAGCAGGTCGGGACGGGAGCGGTCGGTTTGGGAGCAGTACTTC.

This clonotype was recorded at least ten times. This rearrangement joins TRBV4-3 to TRBJ1-4; unclear D gene. Germline V CDR1 and CDR2: LGHNA, YSLEER. V was shortened by 0 bases and J by 8 bases, with 16 bases between the two germline ends. The CDR3 spans 16 residues. The CDR3 bases are TGCGCCAGCAGCCAAGATCTCGCTTCTCTAGGGGAAAAACTGTTTTTT. It encodes CASSQDLASLGEKLFF.

This clonotype was seen ten or more times. The genes are TRBV4-2 and TRBJ2-6, with 7 bases fitting TRBD1. Germline loops: CDR1 LGHNA, CDR2 YNFKEQ. J gave up 4 bases and V 4 bases, and 7 bases lay outside the gene matches. This CDR3 is built from 16 residues. CDR3 amino acids: CASSLRQGTGANVLTF. DNA of the CDR3: TGTGCCAGCAGCCTTCGACAGGGTACCGGGGCCAACGTCCTGACTTTC.

The V and J genes are TRBV6-5 and TRBJ2-7, with D perhaps matching TRBD2 (6 bases). The V gene lost 0 bases and the J gene lost 6 bases, with 15 bases spanning the gap. Germline V gene sequence: CDR1 MNHEY, CDR2 SVGAGI. The CDR3 is 15 amino acids. As DNA, the CDR3 is TGTGCCAGCAGTTACTCCCCCGACGGGGGAGCCGAGCAGTACTTC. Its protein product is CASSYSPDGGAEQYF.

The CDR3 nucleotides are TGTGCCAGCAGTTTGAGGACAGGACGCACCGGGGAGCTGTTTTTT. Translation gives CASSLRTGRTGELFF. This chain uses TRBV12-3 or TRBV12-4 with TRBJ2-2; the match to TRBD1 covers 7 bases. J gave up 4 bases and V 3 bases, and 5 bases lay outside the gene matches. The CDR3 runs to 15 residues.

Many counts were recorded for this clonotype. The CDR3 loop reads CSAGEDSLSSYEQYF. Here the CDR3 DNA reads TGCAGTGCAGGAGAGGACAGCTTAAGCTCCTACGAGCAGTACTTC. The J gene is TRBJ2-7, the V gene TRBV20-1; the D gene is possibly TRBD1 (6 bases). With 6 bases removed from V and 0 bases from J, the gap between germline ends came to 18 bases. The V gene's germline CDR1 is DFQATT and CDR2 SNEGSKA (reference sequence). The CDR3 runs to 15 residues.

This clonotype was counted at least ten times. In nucleotides, the CDR3 is TGTGCCAGCAGCGGACAGGGGACAACTAATGAAAAACTGTTTTTT. It encodes CASSGQGTTNEKLFF. The genes are TRBV7-6 and TRBJ1-4; TRBD1 agrees at 9 bases. Germline V gene lookup returns CDR1 SGHVS and CDR2 FNYEAQ. The length of the CDR3 is 15 residues. Trimming removed 5 bases from V and 0 bases from J; junction bases left unmatched: 1.

This clonotype came up a few times. The chain has TRBV7-6 and TRBJ2-2; D is uncertain. V lost 5 bases, J lost 6 bases, and 7 bases lay in between. Germline CDR1 reads SGHVS; CDR2 reads FNYEAQ. The CDR3 has 12 residues. CDR3 region: CASSLTAGELFF. The CDR3 DNA sequence: TGTGCCAGCAGCCTGACTGCCGGGGAGCTGTTTTTT.

The J gene is TRBJ1-1, the V gene TRBV20-1, with 8 bases aligning to TRBD1. The trim removed 0 bases at V and 1 base at J, leaving 13 bases unmatched. The length of the CDR3 is 18 residues. Germline assignment: CDR1 DFQATT and CDR2 SNEGSKA (reference sequence). Here the CDR3 DNA reads TGCAGTGCTAGAGAGGGTTGGACAGGGTTTATGAGGAACACTGAAGCTTTCTTT. Residues: CSAREGWTGFMRNTEAFF.

This clonotype was seen ten or more times. The gene calls are TRBV12-3 or TRBV12-4 and TRBJ1-2; D might be TRBD1 (6 bases). V was shortened by 7 bases and J by 2 bases, with 11 bases between the two germline ends. This CDR3 spans 13 amino acids. CDR3 residues: CASTRTENYGYTF. The CDR3 coding sequence is TGTGCCAGCACTCGGACAGAAAACTATGGCTACACCTTC.

The gene calls are TRBV28 and TRBJ2-2; 8 positions agree with TRBD1. CDR3 size: 15 residues. Germline V lookup: CDR1 MDHEN, CDR2 SYDVKM. V lost 2 bases and J lost 2; bases outside the gene matches: 1. CDR3 sequence reads: CASSLGTGNTGELFF. DNA of the CDR3: TGTGCCAGCAGTTTAGGGACAGGAAACACCGGGGAGCTGTTTTTT.

Only a few counts were recorded for this clonotype. The chain is built from TRBV6-2 or TRBV6-3 and TRBJ2-5; no clear D gene. Per germline, CDR1 MNHEY and CDR2 SVGEGT. This CDR3 region has 12 residues. V was cut by 10 bases and J by 5 bases, with 14 bases left in between. This CDR3 is CATAPLIETQYF. CDR3 sequence (DNA): TGTGCCACCGCTCCCTTAATCGAGACCCAGTACTTC.

The rearrangement joins TRBV5-1 to TRBJ1-5; a possible D gene is TRBD1 (5 bases). Germline V gene sequence: CDR1 SGHRS, CDR2 YFSETQ. Deletions cut 0 bases from V and 0 bases from J, with 7 bases between. CDR3 length: 15 amino acids. CDR3 DNA sequence: TGCGCCAGCAGCTTGGACGGGGGTAGCAATCAGCCCCAGCATTTT. Its protein is CASSLDGGSNQPQHF. Using reference TRBV5-1 and TRBJ1-5 for the parts outside the CDR3, the full variable domain is KAGVTQTPRYLIKTRGQQVTLSCSPISGHRSVSWYQQTPGQGLQFLFEYFSETQRNKGNFPGRFSGRQFSNSRSEMNVSTLELGDSALYLCASSLDGGSNQPQHFGDGTRLSIL.